Sequencing of this T cell receptor (beta chain) was carried out in a study of a mutant IDH1 vaccine in newly diagnosed glioma. Background on the study: Therapy received beforehand was radiotherapy, temozolomide, or both, with most patients given both.

Study-wide results and caveats: The vaccine induced immune responses, and these occurred in approximately 94% of patients.

CDR3 length equals 16 residues. CDR1 is MNHNY and CDR2 is SVGAGI in the germline V gene (reference sequence). Trimming removed 5 bases from V and 3 bases from J, with 20 bases in between. The time point is: week 5, during vaccination. All doses held 300 ug of mutant IDH1 20-mer peptide, with topical imiquimod. The astrocytomas were IDH1-mutant, ATRX-negative, and WHO grade 3 or 4. TCRdb's copy holds only in-frame clones and misses some; the assay was immunoSEQ multiplex PCR. The sample lists over 45,000 clones; around 80% were seen once. To note about this clone: Its target is not known.

Here the sequenced sample was PBMCs, taken from a glioma patient whose treatment included an IDH1 peptide vaccine. The rearrangement links TRBV6-6 to TRBJ2-7; D perhaps matches TRBD2 (6 bases). This sequence was found in a woman in her forties or fifties with glioma. The CDR3 DNA reads TGTGCCAGCAGTCACGGAGGGACGGATCAACTCTACGAGCAGTACTTC. Amino acids: CASSHGGTDQLYEQYF.